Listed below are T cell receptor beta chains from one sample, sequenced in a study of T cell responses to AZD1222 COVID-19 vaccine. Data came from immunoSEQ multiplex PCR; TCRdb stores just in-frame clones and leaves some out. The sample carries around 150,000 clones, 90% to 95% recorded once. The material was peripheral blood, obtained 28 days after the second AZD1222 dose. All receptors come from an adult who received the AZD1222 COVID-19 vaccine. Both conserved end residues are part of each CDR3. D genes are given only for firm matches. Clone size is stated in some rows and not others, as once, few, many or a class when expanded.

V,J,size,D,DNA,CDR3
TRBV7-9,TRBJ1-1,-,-,TGTGCCAGCAGGGCCCAGTTCAACACTGAAGCTTTCTTT,CASRAQFNTEAFF
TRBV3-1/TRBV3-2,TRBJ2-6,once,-,TGTGCCAGCAGCCAAGATCCTGGGCTCTCTGGGGCCAACGTCCTGACTTTC,CASSQDPGLSGANVLTF
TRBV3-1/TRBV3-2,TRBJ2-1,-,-,TGTGCCAGCAGCCGACGTGGGGGTAGCCCCTACAATGAGCAGTTCTTC,CASSRRGGSPYNEQFF
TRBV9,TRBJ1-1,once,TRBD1,TGTGCCAGCAGCGTTGTACCCGGGACAGAGAACACTGAAGCTTTCTTT,CASSVVPGTENTEAFF
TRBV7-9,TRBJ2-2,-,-,TGTGCCAGCAGCTTAGAGGGTAGCTTCTATTCCGGGGAGCTGTTTTTT,CASSLEGSFYSGELFF
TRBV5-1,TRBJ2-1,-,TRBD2,TGCGCCAGCAGATACGGGACTAGCGGGGGGAATGAGCAGTTCTTC,CASRYGTSGGNEQFF
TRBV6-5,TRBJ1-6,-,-,TGTGCCAGCAGTTACTCGGGTCTGGGTTCACCCCTCCACTTT,CASSYSGLGSPLHF
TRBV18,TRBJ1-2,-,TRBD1,TGTGCCAGCTCACCACTCGGGACAGCCTATGGCTACACCTTC,CASSPLGTAYGYTF
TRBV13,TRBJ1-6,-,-,TGTGCCAGCAGCTTAAGCGTTGGGGACAACTTAGGCACTAATTCACCCCTCCACTTT,CASSLSVGDNLGTNSPLHF
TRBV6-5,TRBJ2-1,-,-,TGTGCCATTAAAGAATGGTCCGGGGACAATGAGCAGTTCTTC,CAIKEWSGDNEQFF
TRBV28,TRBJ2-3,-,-,TGTGCCAGCAGTTTCGGAGGGAGCACAGATACGCAGTATTTT,CASSFGGSTDTQYF
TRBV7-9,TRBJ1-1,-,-,TGTGCCAGCAGCCCTCGGCAGGTCCGTCTGAGGTCTTTCTTT,CASSPRQVRLRSFF
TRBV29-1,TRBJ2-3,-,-,TGCAGCGTTATAATAGGGGCAACAGATACGCAGTATTTT,CSVIIGATDTQYF
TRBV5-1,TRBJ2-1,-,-,TGCGCCAGCAGCTTAGGCCATCGCGAGCAGTTCTTC,CASSLGHREQFF
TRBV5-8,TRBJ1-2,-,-,TGTGCCAGCAGCTTATCCGGGTACTCTGGCTACACCTTC,CASSLSGYSGYTF
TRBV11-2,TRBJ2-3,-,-,TGTGCCAGCAGCTTAGGTCTCCCCGATACGCAGTATTTT,CASSLGLPDTQYF
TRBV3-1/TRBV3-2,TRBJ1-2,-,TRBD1,TGTGCCAGCAGCCAAGACAGGGGGACCTATGGCTACACCTTC,CASSQDRGTYGYTF
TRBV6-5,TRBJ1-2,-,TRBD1,TGTGCCAGCAGAATTGGACAGGGAATTTATGGCTACACCTTC,CASRIGQGIYGYTF
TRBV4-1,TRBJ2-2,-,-,TGCGCCAGCAGCCAAGATTACACGGGCACCGGGGAGCTGTTTTTT,CASSQDYTGTGELFF
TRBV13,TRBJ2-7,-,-,TGTGCCAGCAGCCCTCGGACCAGCTCCTACGAGCAGTACTTC,CASSPRTSSYEQYF
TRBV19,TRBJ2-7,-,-,TGTGCCAGTAGTCCATCGTCGAACGAGCAGTACTTC,CASSPSSNEQYF
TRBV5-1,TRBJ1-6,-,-,TGCGCCAGCAGCGTTCGACAGATCTCCTATAATTCACCCCTCCACTTT,CASSVRQISYNSPLHF
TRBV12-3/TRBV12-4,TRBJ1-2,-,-,TGTGCCAGCAGTCCGAAGGGGATTGGCTACACCTTC,CASSPKGIGYTF
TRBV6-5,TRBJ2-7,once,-,TGTGCCAGCAGTCGGGACACTCAAAGCTCCTACGAGCAGTACTTC,CASSRDTQSSYEQYF
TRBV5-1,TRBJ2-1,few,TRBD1,TGCGCCAGCAGCTTGGTAATAGGGGGCGGTGAGCAGTTCTTC,CASSLVIGGGEQFF
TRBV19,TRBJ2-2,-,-,TGTGCCAGTAGCCCTGCAGGGGGGATCCCCTTGAACACCGGGGAGCTGTTTTTT,CASSPAGGIPLNTGELFF
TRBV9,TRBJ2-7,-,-,TGTGCCAGCAGCGGTCCTCAGCGCCCCTACGAGCAGTACTTC,CASSGPQRPYEQYF
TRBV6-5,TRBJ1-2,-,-,TGTGCCAGCAGCCGGCGGGGCGGGAACTATGGCTACACCTTC,CASSRRGGNYGYTF
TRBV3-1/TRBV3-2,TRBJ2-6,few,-,TGTGCCAGCAGCCAAGATCGGGTCTCTGGGGCCAACGTCCTGACTTTC,CASSQDRVSGANVLTF
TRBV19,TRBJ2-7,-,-,TGTGCCAGTAGTTCCGGGGCAGGGATCTACGAGCAGTACTTC,CASSSGAGIYEQYF
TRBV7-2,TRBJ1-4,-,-,TGTGCCAGCAGCTTAACTCCCAGGAATGAAAAACTGTTTTTT,CASSLTPRNEKLFF
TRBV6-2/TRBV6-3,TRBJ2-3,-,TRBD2,TGTGCCAGCAGTTACCCTGGAGGAGCGGGATACACAGATACGCAGTATTTT,CASSYPGGAGYTDTQYF
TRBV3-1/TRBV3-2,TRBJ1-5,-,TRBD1,TGTGCCAGCAGCCAAGATGGGGGACAGAACAATCAGCCCCAGCATTTT,CASSQDGGQNNQPQHF
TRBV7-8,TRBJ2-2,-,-,TGTGCCAGCAGCTTATCCATTTCCGGTACCGGGGAGCTGTTTTTT,CASSLSISGTGELFF
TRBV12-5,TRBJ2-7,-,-,TGTGCTAGTGCCCCAGCCGACGGGCCGAAGTACTACGAGCAGTACTTC,CASAPADGPKYYEQYF
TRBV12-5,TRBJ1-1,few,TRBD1,TGTGCTAGTGGTCGATCCGGGACAGCGAACACTGAAGCTTTCTTT,CASGRSGTANTEAFF